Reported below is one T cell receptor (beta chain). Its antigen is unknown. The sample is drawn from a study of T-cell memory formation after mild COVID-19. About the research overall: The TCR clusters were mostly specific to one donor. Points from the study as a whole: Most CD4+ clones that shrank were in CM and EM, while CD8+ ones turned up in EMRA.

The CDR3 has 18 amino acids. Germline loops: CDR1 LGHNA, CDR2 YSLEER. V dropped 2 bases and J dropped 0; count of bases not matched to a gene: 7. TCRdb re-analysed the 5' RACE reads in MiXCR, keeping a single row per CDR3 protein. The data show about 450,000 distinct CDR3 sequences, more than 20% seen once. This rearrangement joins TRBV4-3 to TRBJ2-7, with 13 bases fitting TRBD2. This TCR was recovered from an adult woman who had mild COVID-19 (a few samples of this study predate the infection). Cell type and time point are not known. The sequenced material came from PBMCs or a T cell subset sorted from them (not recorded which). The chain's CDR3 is CASSQTYGTSGTSYEQYF. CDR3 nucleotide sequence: TGCGCCAGCAGCCAAACGTACGGGACTAGCGGGACCTCCTACGAGCAGTACTTC.